These 10 T cell receptor beta chains originate from one sample sequenced in a study of radiation and T cells in renal cell carcinoma. Time point noted: baseline pretreatment blood. The treatment is: 15 Gy SBRT to primary tumor, nephrectomy 4 weeks later. The protocol was immunoSEQ multiplex PCR, while the TCRdb copy is restricted to in-frame clones and leaves out a portion. The data contain roughly 130,000 clones, around nine tenths of them singletons. Source: blood, taken from a patient whose treatment included radiotherapy and nephrectomy. The receptors come from a woman aged 45-59 years with renal cell carcinoma.

This chain connects TRBV19 to TRBJ1-1; tentatively, D is TRBD1 (6 bases). Germline V CDR1 and CDR2: LNHDA, SQIVND (reference sequence). Trimming removed 7 bases at V and 4 bases at J, with 16 bases between. The CDR3 contains 14 residues. In DNA form, the CDR3 reads TGTGCCAGTATTACAGGGTACGGCGCCACTGAAGCTTTCTTT. Protein: CASITGYGATEAFF. Based on the CDR3 plus reference TRBV19 and TRBJ1-1, the full variable domain is DGGITQSPKYLFRKEGQNVTLSCEQNLNHDAMYWYRQDPGQGLRLIYYSQIVNDFQKGDIAEGYSVSREKKESFPLTVTSAQKNPTAFYLCASITGYGATEAFFGQGTRLTVV.

This chain uses TRBV5-5 with TRBJ1-4, with 9 bases lining up with TRBD1. V was clipped by 0 bases and J by 7 bases; unmatched bases: 4. CDR1 is SGHKS, CDR2 YYEKEE, per germline (reference sequence). The CDR3 is 15 residues long. This CDR3 reads CASSLVGTGSEKLFF. The CDR3 DNA reads TGTGCCAGCAGCTTGGTCGGGACAGGGAGTGAAAAACTGTTTTTT.

The J gene is TRBJ1-2, the V gene TRBV7-2, with 7 nucleotides matching TRBD1. CDR1 is SGHTA, CDR2 FQGNSA, per germline. The CDR3 runs to 14 residues. Trimming at V came to 6 bases and at J to 5 bases, leaving 9 bases not matched to a gene. The CDR3: CASREKGALYGYTF. The CDR3, as DNA: TGTGCCAGCAGAGAGAAGGGGGCACTTTATGGCTACACCTTC.

The table lists this clone with a few counts. The chain combines TRBV9 with TRBJ1-1; D gene ambiguous. The CDR3 has 15 amino acids. CDR1 and CDR2 (germline): SGDLS, YYNGEE. Trimming removed 4 bases from V and 2 bases from J, with 15 bases in between. CDR3 protein: CASSPSGGINTEAFF. The CDR3 DNA reads TGTGCCAGCAGCCCAAGTGGAGGGATTAACACTGAAGCTTTCTTT.

V gene TRBV19 combines with J gene TRBJ2-1, with 13 positions matching TRBD2. V shed 7 bases and J 5 bases; nucleotides not matched to a gene: 5. CDR1 is LNHDA and CDR2 is SQIVND in the germline V gene (reference sequence). This CDR3 is built from 15 residues. CDR3 loop: CASKRGLAGDNEQFF. In DNA form, the CDR3 reads TGTGCCAGTAAGCGAGGACTAGCGGGGGACAATGAGCAGTTCTTC.

This clone turned up a few times. This chain connects TRBV30 to TRBJ1-1; D is possibly TRBD1 (6 bases). Germline V lookup: CDR1 GTSNPN, CDR2 SVGIG (reference sequence). The CDR3 sequence is 14 residues long. Between the trimmed V and J ends, which lost 0 bases and 5 bases, there was a span of 13 bases. The chain's CDR3 is CAWSVGGGGTEAFF. In DNA form, the CDR3 reads TGTGCCTGGAGTGTAGGAGGGGGAGGGACTGAAGCTTTCTTT. Full variable domain (outside the CDR3, taken from reference TRBV30 and TRBJ1-1): SQTIHQWPATLVQPVGSPLSLECTVEGTSNPNLYWYRQAAGRGLQLLFYSVGIGQISSEVPQNLSASRPQDRQFILSSKKLLLSDSGFYLCAWSVGGGGTEAFFGQGTRLTVV.

The V gene is TRBV19, the J gene TRBJ2-7, with 7 bases aligning to TRBD2. The CDR3 covers 14 residues. The trim removed 2 bases at V and 2 bases at J, leaving 3 bases unmatched. Germline V lookup: CDR1 LNHDA, CDR2 SQIVND (reference sequence). The CDR3 reads CASSILGGAYEQYF. The CDR3 DNA reads as TGTGCCAGTAGTATACTTGGGGGGGCCTACGAGCAGTACTTC.

The chain joins TRBV6-1 to TRBJ2-7; 8 bases fit TRBD2. Germline V gene sequence: CDR1 MNHNS, CDR2 SASEGT. The CDR3 is 13 residues long. The CDR3 loop is CASEGWTSSEQYF. The CDR3 nucleotides are TGTGCAAGCGAGGGGTGGACTAGCTCCGAGCAGTACTTC.

The chain has TRBV11-2 and TRBJ1-2; 9 positions agree with TRBD1. CDR3 length equals 13 residues. Germline assignment: CDR1 SGHAT and CDR2 FQNNGV. Trimming cost V 5 bases and J 8 bases; bases outside gene matches: 6. As DNA, the CDR3 is TGTGCCAGCAGCGGGACAGGGCCTTTGGGCTACACCTTC. Amino acid sequence: CASSGTGPLGYTF.

The gene calls are TRBV15 and TRBJ1-1; tentative D call: TRBD1 (5 bases). CDR3 length equals 13 residues. Trimming left V 6 bases short and J 1 base short, with 9 bases between. Germline V gene data show CDR1 as LNHNV and CDR2 as YYDKDF (reference sequence). The CDR3 protein is CATSFGGNTEAFF. The DNA of the CDR3 is TGTGCCACCAGTTTCGGGGGGAACACTGAAGCTTTCTTT.